This record covers a single TCR beta chain. The data derive from a study of T cell changes during pregnancy in multiple sclerosis. CDR3 length: 19 amino acids. Clones were sequenced by immunoSEQ multiplex PCR, and TCRdb holds only the in-frame ones, with some missing. This table has about 41,000 clones, 80% to 90% appearing once. V is TRBV21-1 and J is TRBJ2-5; the table's D call of TRBD2 was not tested on the DNA. TRBV21-1 is flagged as a pseudogene. This TCR derives from a female donor with multiple sclerosis, enrolled in a pregnancy study. The input for sequencing was CD4+ T cells from peripheral blood mononuclear cells, taken in the first trimester of pregnancy. Written as DNA, the CDR3 is TGTGCCAGCAGCATTTCCGGCAGGACTAGCGGGAGTGGAGGGGAGACCCAGTACTTC. Residues: CASSISGRTSGSGGETQYF.